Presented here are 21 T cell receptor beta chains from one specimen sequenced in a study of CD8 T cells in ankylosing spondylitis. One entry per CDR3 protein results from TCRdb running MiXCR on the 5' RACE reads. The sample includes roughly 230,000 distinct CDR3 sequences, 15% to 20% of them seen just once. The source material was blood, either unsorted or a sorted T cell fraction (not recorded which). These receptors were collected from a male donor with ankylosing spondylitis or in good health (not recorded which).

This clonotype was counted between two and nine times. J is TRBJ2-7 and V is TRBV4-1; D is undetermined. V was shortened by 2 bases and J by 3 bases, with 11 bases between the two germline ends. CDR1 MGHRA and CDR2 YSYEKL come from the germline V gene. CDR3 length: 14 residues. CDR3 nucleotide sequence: TGCGCCAGCAGCCAAAAGGGCGACCTCTACGAGCAGTACTTC. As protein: CASSQKGDLYEQYF.

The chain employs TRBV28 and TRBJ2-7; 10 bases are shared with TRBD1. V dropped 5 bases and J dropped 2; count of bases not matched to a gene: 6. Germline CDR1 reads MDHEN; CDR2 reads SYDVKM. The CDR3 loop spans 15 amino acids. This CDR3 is CASSPTGTGAYEQYF. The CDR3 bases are TGTGCCAGCAGTCCCACCGGGACAGGGGCCTACGAGCAGTACTTC.

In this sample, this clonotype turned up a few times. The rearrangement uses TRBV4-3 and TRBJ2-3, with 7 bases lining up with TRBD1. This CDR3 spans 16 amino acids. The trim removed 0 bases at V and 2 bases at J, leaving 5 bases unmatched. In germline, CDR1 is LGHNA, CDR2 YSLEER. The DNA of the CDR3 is TGCGCCAGCAGCCAAGACTCAGGGGGATCCACAGATACGCAGTATTTT. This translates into CASSQDSGGSTDTQYF.

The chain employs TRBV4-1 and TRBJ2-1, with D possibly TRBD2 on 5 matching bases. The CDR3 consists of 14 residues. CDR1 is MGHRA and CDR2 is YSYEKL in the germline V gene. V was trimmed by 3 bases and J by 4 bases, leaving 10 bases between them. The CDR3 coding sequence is TGCGCCAGCAGCCAGACGGGAACTTACAATGAGCAGTTCTTC. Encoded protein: CASSQTGTYNEQFF.

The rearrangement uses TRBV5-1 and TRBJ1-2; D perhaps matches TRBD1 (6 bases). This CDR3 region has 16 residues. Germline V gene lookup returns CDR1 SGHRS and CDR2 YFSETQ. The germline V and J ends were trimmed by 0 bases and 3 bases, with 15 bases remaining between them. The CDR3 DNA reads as TGCGCCAGCAGCTTGGAGGGACACCTGGGGGACTATGGCTACACCTTC. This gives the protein CASSLEGHLGDYGYTF.

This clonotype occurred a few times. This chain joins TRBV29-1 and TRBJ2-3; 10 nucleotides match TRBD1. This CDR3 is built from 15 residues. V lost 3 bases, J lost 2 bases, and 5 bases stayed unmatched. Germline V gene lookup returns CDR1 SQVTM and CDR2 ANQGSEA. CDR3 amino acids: CSVDGTGVNTDTQYF. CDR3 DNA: TGCAGCGTTGATGGGACAGGGGTCAACACAGATACGCAGTATTTT.

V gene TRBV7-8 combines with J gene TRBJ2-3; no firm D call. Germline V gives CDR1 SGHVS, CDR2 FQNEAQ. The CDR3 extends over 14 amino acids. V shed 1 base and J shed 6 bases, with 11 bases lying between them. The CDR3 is CASSLGVGPDTQYF. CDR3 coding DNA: TGTGCCAGCAGCTTAGGGGTAGGACCGGATACGCAGTATTTT.

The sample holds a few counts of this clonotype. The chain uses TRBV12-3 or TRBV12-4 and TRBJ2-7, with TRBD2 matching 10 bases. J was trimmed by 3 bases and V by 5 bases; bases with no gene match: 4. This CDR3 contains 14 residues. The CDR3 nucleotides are TGTGCCAGCAGTGCCGGGACTAGCGTCTACGAGCAGTACTTC. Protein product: CASSAGTSVYEQYF.

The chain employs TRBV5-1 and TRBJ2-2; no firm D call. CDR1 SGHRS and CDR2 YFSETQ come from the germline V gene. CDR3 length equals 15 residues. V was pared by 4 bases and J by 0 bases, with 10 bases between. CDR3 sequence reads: CASSPLDSNTGELFF. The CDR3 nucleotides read TGCGCCAGCAGCCCTCTTGACTCGAACACCGGGGAGCTGTTTTTT.

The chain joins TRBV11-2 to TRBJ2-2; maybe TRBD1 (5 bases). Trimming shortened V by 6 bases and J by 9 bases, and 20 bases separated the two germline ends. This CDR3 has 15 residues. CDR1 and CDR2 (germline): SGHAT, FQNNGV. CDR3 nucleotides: TGTGCCAGCAGAGAATTAAAAGGGGTTAACCGGGAGCTGTTTTTT. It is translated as CASRELKGVNRELFF.

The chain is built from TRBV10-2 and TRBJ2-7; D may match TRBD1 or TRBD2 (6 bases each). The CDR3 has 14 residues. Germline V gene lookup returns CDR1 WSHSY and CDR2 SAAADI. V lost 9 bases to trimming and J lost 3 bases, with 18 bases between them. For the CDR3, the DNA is TGCGCCAGTGGAGACCGGGGGCCTTTCTACGAGCAGTACTTC. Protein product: CASGDRGPFYEQYF.

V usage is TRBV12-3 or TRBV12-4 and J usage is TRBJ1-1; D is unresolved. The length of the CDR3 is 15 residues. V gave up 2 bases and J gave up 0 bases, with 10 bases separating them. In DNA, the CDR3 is TGTGCCAGCAGTTTATACCCCGAGCTGAACACTGAAGCTTTCTTT. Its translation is CASSLYPELNTEAFF.

CDR3 nucleotide sequence: TGCGCCAGCAGCTATGGTGAGGGTATTAACGAGCAGTACTTC. As protein: CASSYGEGINEQYF. The rearrangement links TRBV5-1 to TRBJ2-7, with a weak D call TRBD2 (5 bases). Trimming stripped 3 bases from V and 5 bases from J, with 15 bases between. The CDR3 totals 14 residues. Germline V gene data show CDR1 as SGHRS and CDR2 as YFSETQ.

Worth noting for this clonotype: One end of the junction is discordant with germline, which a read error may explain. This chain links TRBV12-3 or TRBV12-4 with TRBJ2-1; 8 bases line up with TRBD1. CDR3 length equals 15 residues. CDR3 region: CASSPPGQDYNEHFF. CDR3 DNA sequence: TGTGCCAGCAGTCCACCGGGACAGGACTACAATGAGCATTTCTTC.

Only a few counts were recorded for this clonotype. CDR3 amino acids: CASSQDRADYSNQPQHF. Here the CDR3 DNA reads TGTGCCAGCAGCCAAGATCGGGCAGACTATAGCAATCAGCCCCAGCATTTT. V is TRBV4-2 and J is TRBJ1-5; no clear D gene. V was cut by 0 bases and J by 0 bases, with 12 bases left in between. The CDR3 consists of 17 residues. Germline CDR1 LGHNA, CDR2 YNFKEQ.

DNA of the CDR3: TGCGCCAGCAGCTTGGAAGGAAATAGCAATCAGCCCCAGCATTTT. Translated: CASSLEGNSNQPQHF. The chain joins TRBV5-1 to TRBJ1-5; no clear D. The ends were cut back, 0 bases at V and 0 bases at J, with 7 bases in the middle. Germline CDR1 SGHRS, CDR2 YFSETQ. CDR3 length equals 15 residues. Combining the CDR3 with reference TRBV5-1 and TRBJ1-5 gives the whole variable domain KAGVTQTPRYLIKTRGQQVTLSCSPISGHRSVSWYQQTPGQGLQFLFEYFSETQRNKGNFPGRFSGRQFSNSRSEMNVSTLELGDSALYLCASSLEGNSNQPQHFGDGTRLSIL.

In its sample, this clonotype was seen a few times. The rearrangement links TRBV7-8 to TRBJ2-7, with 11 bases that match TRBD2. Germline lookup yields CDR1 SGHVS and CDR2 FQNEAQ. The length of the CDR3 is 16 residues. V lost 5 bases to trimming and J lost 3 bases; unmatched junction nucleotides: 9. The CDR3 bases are TGTGCCAGCAGCGCAGACGGGACTAGCGGACTCTACGAGCAGTACTTC. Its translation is CASSADGTSGLYEQYF. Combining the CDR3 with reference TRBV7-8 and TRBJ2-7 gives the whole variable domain GAGVSQSPRYKVAKRGQDVALRCDPISGHVSLFWYQQALGQGPEFLTYFQNEAQLDKSGLPSDRFFAERPEGSVSTLKIQRTQQEDSAVYLCASSADGTSGLYEQYFGPGTRLTVT.

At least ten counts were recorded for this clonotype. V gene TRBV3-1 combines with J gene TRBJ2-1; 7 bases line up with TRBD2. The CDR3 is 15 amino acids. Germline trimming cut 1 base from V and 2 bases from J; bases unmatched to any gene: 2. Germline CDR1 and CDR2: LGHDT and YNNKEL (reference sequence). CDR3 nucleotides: TGTGCCAGCAGCCAAGGTCTAGCGGCCTACAATGAGCAGTTCTTC. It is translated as CASSQGLAAYNEQFF.

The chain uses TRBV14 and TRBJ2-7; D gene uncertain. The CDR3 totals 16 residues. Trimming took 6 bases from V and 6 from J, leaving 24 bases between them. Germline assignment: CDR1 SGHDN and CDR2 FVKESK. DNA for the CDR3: TGTGCCAGCAGTCACGGATTGACCCCTTCCTGGCCCGAGCAGTACTTC. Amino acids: CASSHGLTPSWPEQYF. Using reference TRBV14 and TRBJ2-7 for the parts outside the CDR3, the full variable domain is EAGVTQFPSHSVIEKGQTVTLRCDPISGHDNLYWYRRVMGKEIKFLLHFVKESKQDESGMPNNRFLAERTGGTYSTLKVQPAELEDSGVYFCASSHGLTPSWPEQYFGPGTRLTVT.

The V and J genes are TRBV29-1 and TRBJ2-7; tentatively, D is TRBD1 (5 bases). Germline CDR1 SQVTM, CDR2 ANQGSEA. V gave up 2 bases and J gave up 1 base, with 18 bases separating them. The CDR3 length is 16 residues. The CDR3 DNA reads TGCAGCGTTGAATCGAAGGCGAGCCGACAGTCCTACGAGCAGTACTTC. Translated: CSVESKASRQSYEQYF.

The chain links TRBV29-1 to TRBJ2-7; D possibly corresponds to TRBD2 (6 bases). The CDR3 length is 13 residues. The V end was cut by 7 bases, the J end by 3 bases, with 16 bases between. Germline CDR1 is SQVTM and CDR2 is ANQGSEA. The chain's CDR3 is CSAVLGEVYEQYF. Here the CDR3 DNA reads TGCAGCGCTGTACTAGGGGAGGTCTACGAGCAGTACTTC.